The 2 T cell receptor beta chains reported below all come from one sample, sequenced in a study of blood T cell repertoires in COVID-19. The protocol was immunoSEQ multiplex PCR, while the TCRdb copy is restricted to in-frame clones and leaves out a portion. The sample includes approximately 75,000 clones, 90% seen only once; the top ten take about 7%. The specimen sequenced was peripheral blood. The source of these receptors is a human donor in a cohort sampled during active COVID-19.

The rearrangement links TRBV3-1 (or the pseudogene TRBV3-2) to TRBJ2-7; possible D gene TRBD1, 5 bases. From germline, CDR1 is LGHDT and CDR2 YNNKEL (reference sequence). The CDR3 loop spans 15 amino acids. The ends were cut back, 6 bases at V and 0 bases at J, with 15 bases in the middle. Written as DNA, the CDR3 is TGTGCCAGCAGTAAACACAGGATAAGCTCCTACGAGCAGTACTTC. Residues: CASSKHRISSYEQYF.

The chain recombines TRBV5-1 with TRBJ2-3, with a possible D match to TRBD1 (5 bases). CDR3 length: 15 amino acids. V shed 4 bases and J shed 1 base, with 13 bases lying between them. CDR1 is SGHRS, CDR2 YFSETQ, per germline. CDR3 nucleotides: TGCGCCAGCAGCGTAGGGGTAAGGGGCACAGATACGCAGTATTTT. Translation gives CASSVGVRGTDTQYF.